This T cell receptor (beta chain) came from a study of T cell responses to AZD1222 COVID-19 vaccine. Whole-study findings and limits: With two AZD1222 doses given, Spike-specific TCR breadth and depth both rose. Among the donors, most were white British and more were female, and clonal diversity was possibly underestimated. AZD1222 recipients seropositive at baseline numbered only 6 or 7. As reported, nearly half of all spike-specific TCRs target variant regions that are unmutated.

Profiling relied on immunoSEQ multiplex PCR, and the TCRdb table lists in-frame clones only, not all of them. The data hold some 63,000 clones, with 89% observed a single time. Points on this clone: Its antigen is unidentified.

Germline-derived CDR1 and CDR2 are WSHSY and SAAADI. Trimming took 6 bases from V and 6 from J, leaving 6 bases between them. The CDR3 spans 12 residues. This TCR came from an adult who received the AZD1222 COVID-19 vaccine. The sample here was peripheral blood, taken 28 days after the second AZD1222 dose. The chain uses TRBV10-2 and TRBJ1-6, with TRBD1 as a possible D gene (5 bases). In nucleotides, the CDR3 is TGCGCCAGCAGGGGGCTTAATTCACCCCTCCACTTT. Its translation: CASRGLNSPLHF.